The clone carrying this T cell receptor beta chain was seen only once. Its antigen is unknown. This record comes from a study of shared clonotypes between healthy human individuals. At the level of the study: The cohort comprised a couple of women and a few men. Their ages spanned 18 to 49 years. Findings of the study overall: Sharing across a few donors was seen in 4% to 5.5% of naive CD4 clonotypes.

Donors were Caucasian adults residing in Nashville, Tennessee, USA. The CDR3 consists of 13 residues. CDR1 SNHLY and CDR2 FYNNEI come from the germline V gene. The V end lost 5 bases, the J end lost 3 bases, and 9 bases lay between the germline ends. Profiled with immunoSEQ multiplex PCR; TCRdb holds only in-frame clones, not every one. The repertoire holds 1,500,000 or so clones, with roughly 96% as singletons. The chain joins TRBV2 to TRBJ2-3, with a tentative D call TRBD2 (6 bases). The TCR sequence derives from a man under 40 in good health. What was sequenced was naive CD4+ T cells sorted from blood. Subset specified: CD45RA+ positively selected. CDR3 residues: CASSSGRTDTQYF. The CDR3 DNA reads TGTGCCAGCAGTTCAGGGAGGACAGATACGCAGTATTTT.